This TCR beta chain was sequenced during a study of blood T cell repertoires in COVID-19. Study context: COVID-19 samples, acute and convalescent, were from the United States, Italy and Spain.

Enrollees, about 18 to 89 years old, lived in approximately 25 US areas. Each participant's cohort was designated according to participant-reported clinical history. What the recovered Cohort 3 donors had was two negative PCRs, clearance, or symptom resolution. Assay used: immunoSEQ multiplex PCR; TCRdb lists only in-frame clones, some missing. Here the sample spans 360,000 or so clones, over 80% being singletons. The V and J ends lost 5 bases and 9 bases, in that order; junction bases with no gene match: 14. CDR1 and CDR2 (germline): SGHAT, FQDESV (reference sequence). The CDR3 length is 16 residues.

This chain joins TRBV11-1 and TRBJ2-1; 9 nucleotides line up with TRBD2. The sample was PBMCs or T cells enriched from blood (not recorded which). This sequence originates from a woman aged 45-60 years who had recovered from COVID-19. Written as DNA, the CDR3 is TGTGCCAGCAGCCCTACCCTGGCTAGCGGGGAATCTGAGCAGTTCTTC. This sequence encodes CASSPTLASGESEQFF.